Listed below are T cell receptor beta chains from one sample, sequenced in a study of shared clonotypes between healthy human individuals. Here immunoSEQ multiplex PCR was the method, and the copy in TCRdb shows in-frame clones only, minus some. This table has 850,000 to 1,200,000 clones, around four fifths appearing once. The sample consisted of memory CD4+ T cells sorted from blood. These TCRs come from a man younger than 35 in good health. CDR3s include the opening cysteine and the closing phenylalanine or tryptophan. Each record gives: J gene, V gene, D gene, clone size, CDR3 DNA, CDR3 protein. A D gene is named only where the DNA matches it firmly. The size field is filled for only some rows; it gives once, few, many or a size class.

>TRBJ1-3|TRBV19|NA|NA
TGTGCCAGTAGTATATCGAACACCATATATTTT
CASSISNTIYF
>TRBJ2-1|TRBV5-6|NA|NA
TGTGCCAGCAGCTTGGATAATGAGCAGTTCTTC
CASSLDNEQFF
>TRBJ1-3|TRBV4-3|NA|NA
TGCGCCAGCAGCCAAGAAAACGGAAACACCATATATTTT
CASSQENGNTIYF
>TRBJ2-5|TRBV5-4|NA|NA
TGTGCCAGCAGCTTGGGCGGGATTCAAGAGACCCAGTACTTC
CASSLGGIQETQYF
>TRBJ2-2|TRBV9|NA|once
TGTGCCAGCAGCCCACTCACCTCGAACACCGGGGAGCTGTTTTTT
CASSPLTSNTGELFF
>TRBJ1-1|TRBV19|NA|NA
TGTGCCAGTAGTCTTTCGGGCATACGGACGAACACTGAAGCTTTCTTT
CASSLSGIRTNTEAFF
>TRBJ1-1|TRBV30|NA|NA
TGTGCCTGGAGTGGGGCGGGGGCCGCTTTCTTT
CAWSGAGAAFF
>TRBJ2-3|TRBV5-4|TRBD1|NA
TGTGCCAGCAGCTTTCGAGACAGGGATGCAGATACGCAGTATTTT
CASSFRDRDADTQYF
>TRBJ2-3|TRBV29-1|NA|NA
TGCAGCGTTACAAAGACTAGCACAGATACGCAGTATTTT
CSVTKTSTDTQYF
>TRBJ2-3|TRBV5-4|NA|NA
TGTGCCAGCAGCTTGGGTCTCGCGGGGGCGACAGATACGCAGTATTTT
CASSLGLAGATDTQYF
>TRBJ2-7|TRBV9|NA|few
TGTGCCAGCAGCGTTTCCCCTCGAAGCTCCTACGAGCAGTACTTC
CASSVSPRSSYEQYF
>TRBJ1-5|TRBV9|TRBD1|once
TGTGCCAGCAGCCCAAACACAGGGGTCAATCAGCCCCAGCATTTT
CASSPNTGVNQPQHF
>TRBJ2-7|TRBV11-2|NA|NA
TGTGCCAGCAGCTTATTAGTTCAGGTCTCGCCCTACGAGCAGTACTTC
CASSLLVQVSPYEQYF
>TRBJ2-2|TRBV4-3|NA|NA
TGCGCCAGCAGCCAATTTGTACCCCCCGGGGAGCTGTTTTTT
CASSQFVPPGELFF
>TRBJ1-5|TRBV6-5|NA|NA
TGTGCCAGCAGTTCGCGGGCCTATCAGCCCCAGCATTTT
CASSSRAYQPQHF
>TRBJ2-7|TRBV6-6|TRBD1|NA
TGTGCCACCGGGACAGTCAGCTACGAGCAGTACTTC
CATGTVSYEQYF